Below, 25 T cell receptor beta chains from the same sample are listed, as sequenced in a study of T cell responses to AZD1222 COVID-19 vaccine (TCRdb year 2021). Libraries were prepared through the immunoSEQ multiplex PCR assay. What TCRdb holds here is the immuneACCESS table cut down to in-frame rearrangements. Part of the clones is not present; checked against another copy, under half of the missing clones reflect an unresolved V gene, and the others are unexplained. Counted in this sample were 120,000 to 150,000 clones; 88% of them appeared once. The top ten hold 3% to 4% of the sample. The sample's time point label, decoded: baseline before first vaccination. The treatment or condition label here, explained by the study, means: meningococcal conjugate vaccine given as trial control. This material consisted of peripheral blood, taken on day 0 of MenACWY control vaccination. These receptors were collected from an adult in good health.

The chain recombines TRBV5-8 with TRBJ2-1; tentative D call: TRBD2 (5 bases). V gave up 1 base and J gave up 0 bases, with 14 bases separating them. CDR3 length: 17 amino acids. Germline values: CDR1 SGHTS, CDR2 YDEGEE. Written as DNA, the CDR3 is TGTGCCAGCAGCTTGAATCGAGCGGCCCTCTCCTACAATGAGCAGTTCTTC. This codes for CASSLNRAALSYNEQFF.

This clone has only one observation. The chain uses TRBV14 and TRBJ2-1; TRBD2 is a possible D gene (6 bases). Germline V gene sequence: CDR1 SGHDN, CDR2 FVKESK. The CDR3 runs 17 residues. Deletions cut 0 bases from V and 4 bases from J, with 16 bases between. CDR3 protein: CASSQEGAGVLYNEQFF. CDR3 nucleotide sequence: TGTGCCAGCAGCCAAGAAGGAGCGGGCGTCCTTTACAATGAGCAGTTCTTC.

This clone turned up a few times. The chain recombines TRBV7-3 with TRBJ1-1; D is unclear. The CDR3 runs 16 residues. V was shortened by 2 bases and J by 1 base, with 14 bases between the two germline ends. Looked up from germline, CDR1 is SGHTA and CDR2 is FQGTGA. The CDR3 loop is CASSLRPRIGNTEAFF. The CDR3 nucleotides are TGTGCCAGCAGCTTACGGCCTCGAATCGGGAACACTGAAGCTTTCTTT.

This chain links TRBV2 with TRBJ1-1; 8 positions agree with TRBD1. CDR3 length equals 12 residues. Germline-derived CDR1 and CDR2 are SNHLY and FYNNEI. V lost 5 bases to trimming and J lost 5 bases; unmatched junction nucleotides: 1. The chain's CDR3 is CASSWDRTEAFF. CDR3 in DNA: TGTGCCAGCAGTTGGGACAGGACTGAAGCTTTCTTT.

As regards this clone: The DNA is omitted, as the CDR3 cannot be located on it reliably, and the CDR3 follows TCRdb's listing. This chain connects TRBV21-1 to TRBJ1-6; the table names TRBD1, a call not compared with the DNA. TRBV21-1 is recorded as a pseudogene. With termini counted, the CDR3 has 19 amino acids. The CDR3 loop is CASSKAWGQGALGYSPLHF.

This chain uses TRBV28 with TRBJ1-5; D ambiguous. The CDR3 has 14 amino acids. Trimming took 8 bases from V and 0 from J, leaving 11 bases between them. Germline loops: CDR1 MDHEN, CDR2 SYDVKM. CDR3 region: CASRVGGSNQPQHF. CDR3 in DNA: TGTGCCAGCCGCGTTGGAGGTAGCAATCAGCCCCAGCATTTT. Full variable domain (outside the CDR3, taken from reference TRBV28 and TRBJ1-5): DVKVTQSSRYLVKRTGEKVFLECVQDMDHENMFWYRQDPGLGLRLIYFSYDVKMKEKGDIPEGYSVSREKKERFSLILESASTNQTSMYLCASRVGGSNQPQHFGDGTRLSIL.

The V gene is TRBV5-4, the J gene TRBJ2-6; D might be TRBD2 (5 bases). Germline V CDR1 and CDR2: SGHNT, YYREEE (reference sequence). There are 16 residues in the CDR3. The V gene lost 6 bases and the J gene lost 0 bases, with 13 bases spanning the gap. The CDR3 reads CASTHGGPSGANVLTF. The CDR3 DNA reads TGTGCCAGCACACATGGAGGCCCCTCTGGGGCCAACGTCCTGACTTTC.

The rearrangement uses TRBV23-1 and TRBJ1-6; D ambiguous. TRBV23-1 is an open reading frame, and its role is uncertain. This CDR3 is 16 amino acids long. Trimming removed 0 bases at V and 2 bases at J, with 8 bases between. The CDR3 loop is CASSQSPSPYNSPLHF. The CDR3 coding sequence is TGCGCCAGCAGTCAATCCCCCAGTCCCTATAATTCACCCCTCCACTTT.

The chain recombines TRBV10-3 with TRBJ2-2, with D unresolved. Germline CDR1 reads ENHRY; CDR2 reads SYGVKD. Trimming stripped 6 bases from V and 4 bases from J, with 6 bases between. The CDR3 sequence is 12 residues long. The CDR3 bases are TGTGCCATCAGGGCGGCCACCGGGGAGCTGTTTTTT. Its protein is CAIRAATGELFF.

The genes are TRBV3-1 (or the pseudogene TRBV3-2) and TRBJ2-5, with TRBD2 matching over 7 bases. The ends lost 8 bases at V and 5 bases at J; junction bases unmatched: 11. The CDR3 sequence is 14 residues long. From germline, CDR1 is LGHDT and CDR2 YNNKEL (reference sequence). CDR3 loop: CASYQGLGPETQYF. In DNA form, the CDR3 reads TGTGCCAGCTACCAAGGACTAGGACCCGAGACCCAGTACTTC.

This clone appeared once. The chain has TRBV6-5 and TRBJ1-1; D unclear. V gave up 2 bases and J gave up 1 base, with 8 bases separating them. CDR1 is MNHEY and CDR2 is SVGAGI in the germline V gene. The CDR3 has 14 amino acids. The CDR3 nucleotides are TGTGCCAGCAGTTACAATTGGGAGAACACTGAAGCTTTCTTT. Translated: CASSYNWENTEAFF.

The chain links TRBV19 to TRBJ1-2; 7 bases line up with TRBD1. The CDR3 is 15 residues long. The trim removed 0 bases at V and 5 bases at J, leaving 6 bases unmatched. Germline CDR1 LNHDA, CDR2 SQIVND (reference sequence). This chain's CDR3 is CASSIDRRGRYGYTF. The CDR3 DNA reads TGTGCCAGTAGTATAGATCGCAGGGGGAGGTATGGCTACACCTTC.

This chain connects TRBV4-1 to TRBJ1-1; a weak D match, TRBD1 (6 bases). Germline CDR1 is MGHRA and CDR2 is YSYEKL. V shed 2 bases and J shed 6 bases, with 19 bases lying between them. The CDR3 sequence is 16 residues long. The CDR3 DNA sequence: TGCGCCAGCAGCCAAATAGGGGGACGCAGGAGCGCTGAAGCTTTCTTT. This encodes CASSQIGGRRSAEAFF.

CDR3 DNA sequence: TGTGCCAATGCCTTACTAGCGGGGTTACCCTACGAGCAGTACTTC. This gives the protein CANALLAGLPYEQYF. The chain links TRBV19 to TRBJ2-7; 10 bases are a match to TRBD2. V dropped 10 bases and J dropped 2; count of bases not matched to a gene: 11. There are 15 residues in the CDR3. Germline CDR1 is LNHDA and CDR2 is SQIVND (reference sequence).

CDR3 DNA sequence: TGTGCCAGTAGTAGGGTAGGACAGGTATATGGCTACACCTTC. This codes for CASSRVGQVYGYTF. The chain carries TRBV19 and TRBJ1-2, with TRBD1 matching over 7 bases. Germline V gene lookup returns CDR1 LNHDA and CDR2 SQIVND (reference sequence). V was clipped by 4 bases and J by 5 bases; unmatched bases: 7. The CDR3 is 14 amino acids.

The rearrangement joins TRBV4-2 to TRBJ1-2; D remains unclear. This CDR3 is built from 14 residues. The germline V and J ends were trimmed by 0 bases and 4 bases, with 9 bases remaining between them. Germline CDR1 LGHNA, CDR2 YNFKEQ. The CDR3 coding sequence is TGTGCCAGCAGCCAAGATCGAAGCATCTATGGCTACACCTTC. Amino acid sequence: CASSQDRSIYGYTF.

V usage is TRBV5-1 and J usage is TRBJ1-2; weak D call: TRBD1 (5 bases). Germline CDR1 reads SGHRS; CDR2 reads YFSETQ. This CDR3 has 15 amino acids. Between the trimmed V and J ends, which lost 4 bases and 4 bases, there was a span of 17 bases. Here the CDR3 DNA reads TGCGCCAGCAGCCCCGATCTCGGGGGGGGCTATGGCTACACCTTC. Translation gives CASSPDLGGGYGYTF. The whole variable domain, remainder taken from reference TRBV5-1 and TRBJ1-2, is KAGVTQTPRYLIKTRGQQVTLSCSPISGHRSVSWYQQTPGQGLQFLFEYFSETQRNKGNFPGRFSGRQFSNSRSEMNVSTLELGDSALYLCASSPDLGGGYGYTFGSGTRLTVV.

The CDR3 here is CASSATNPGNTIYF. In DNA form, the CDR3 reads TGTGCCAGCAGTGCCACAAATCCTGGAAACACCATATATTTT. This sequence joins TRBV2 and TRBJ1-3, with D hard to call. The CDR3 length is 14 residues. V lost 4 bases, J lost 2 bases, and 9 bases lay in between. Germline V CDR1 and CDR2: SNHLY, FYNNEI.

This chain uses TRBV7-2 with TRBJ2-6, with D uncertain. Germline V lookup: CDR1 SGHTA, CDR2 FQGNSA. Trimming stripped 5 bases from V and 0 bases from J, with 8 bases between. The CDR3 totals 15 residues. The CDR3 sequence is CASSDGYSGANVLTF. In DNA form, the CDR3 reads TGTGCCAGCAGCGACGGATACTCTGGGGCCAACGTCCTGACTTTC.

CDR3 protein: CASSLEAGTYEQYF. CDR3 coding DNA: TGTGCCAGCAGCTTAGAGGCGGGCACCTACGAGCAGTACTTC. The gene calls are TRBV11-2 and TRBJ2-7; TRBD2 is a possible D gene (5 bases). V lost 0 bases and J lost 2, with 8 bases in between. The CDR3 sequence is 14 residues long. CDR1 is SGHAT, CDR2 FQNNGV, per germline.

CDR3 in amino acids: CASSRAGAQSPEAFF. In nucleotides, the CDR3 is TGTGCCAGCAGTAGGGCAGGGGCTCAGTCCCCTGAAGCTTTCTTT. This chain uses TRBV28 with TRBJ1-1, with a weak D call TRBD1 (6 bases). This CDR3 is built from 15 residues. In germline, CDR1 is MDHEN, CDR2 SYDVKM. The V end was cut by 5 bases, the J end by 6 bases, with 19 bases between.

The rearrangement links TRBV29-1 to TRBJ1-5; D uncertain. Germline V CDR1 and CDR2: SQVTM, ANQGSEA. V lost 4 bases and J 2 bases, leaving 6 bases between the germline ends. The CDR3 sequence is 12 residues long. The CDR3 loop reads CSVVEGNQPQHF. The CDR3 region has the DNA TGCAGCGTTGTAGAGGGCAATCAGCCCCAGCATTTT.

The DNA for the CDR3 is TGTGCCAGCAGTTTACAACCTCGAGGCGAGCAGTACTTC. This translates into CASSLQPRGEQYF. The genes are TRBV12-3 or TRBV12-4 and TRBJ2-7; D is ambiguous. V dropped 2 bases and J dropped 6 bases, with 11 bases sitting between them. The CDR3 extends over 13 amino acids.

The CDR3 nucleotides read TGTGCCAGCAGTGACCCCCTAGGGGACACTGAAGCTTTCTTT. As protein: CASSDPLGDTEAFF. The genes are TRBV25-1 and TRBJ1-1, with a possible D match to TRBD1 (5 bases). V lost 3 bases and J lost 3, with 11 bases in between. CDR3 length equals 14 residues. Germline values: CDR1 MGHDK, CDR2 SYGVNS.

This rearrangement joins TRBV7-3 to TRBJ2-2; possible D gene TRBD2, 6 bases. This CDR3 is built from 16 residues. V was trimmed by 2 bases and J by 4 bases, leaving 14 bases between them. Germline values: CDR1 SGHTA, CDR2 FQGTGA. DNA for the CDR3: TGTGCCAGCAGCTTAGGGTCGGCGGGACTCACCGGGGAGCTGTTTTTT. Amino acids: CASSLGSAGLTGELFF.